This note documents a single TCR beta chain sequence. Its antigen is still unknown. Amplification of TCR beta CDR3 regions used RNA as the template. HTBI primers were used for first-round RT-PCR of the TCR CDR3. TCRdb reanalysed the multiplex PCR reads using MiXCR and keeps one entry per CDR3 protein. The data contain under 650,000 distinct CDR3 sequences, 15% to 20% of them singletons. Patients were excluded because of uncontrolled infection, other autoimmune disease, pregnancy or lactation. These data are taken from a study of T cells in Graves' hyperthyroidism and ophthalmopathy. Notes on the study in general: A model using 13 V-J features told ophthalmopathy apart from stable hyperthyroidism.

Deletions cut 0 bases from V and 6 bases from J, with 7 bases between. This CDR3 spans 13 amino acids. The germline gives CDR1 SGHRS, CDR2 YFSETQ. The chain carries TRBV5-1 and TRBJ2-1; TRBD2 might be the D (5 bases). Sequences were obtained from blood. The sequence derives from a woman in her thirties with Graves' hyperthyroidism. CDR3 in amino acids: CASSLDGGNEQFF. The DNA of the CDR3 is TGCGCCAGCAGCTTGGATGGAGGCAATGAGCAGTTCTTC.